This T cell receptor beta chain was captured in a study of cytomegalovirus exposure and HLA in healthy donors. This clone was counted a single time. Its antigen is currently unknown. This CDR3 contains 19 residues. Germline-derived CDR1 and CDR2 are SEHNR and FQNEAQ (reference sequence). The ends lost 1 base at V and 3 bases at J; junction bases unmatched: 17. Study findings and constraints: Immune exposure information available was restricted to CMV serostatus. Sequences of the TCR beta chain were said to predict the HLA-A and HLA-B alleles of most subjects accurately. Investigators reported 150 to 200 TCR beta chains as tied to cytomegalovirus.

The PCR used 60 Vbeta and 13 Jbeta primers. Measured with immunoSEQ multiplex PCR; TCRdb has only the in-frame clones, and not every one. Altogether more than 150,000 clones are present, roughly 82% being singletons, with the ten largest covering around 1.2%. The sequence came from a girl aged 2-15 years in good health and CMV-seropositive. Sequencing was performed on PBMCs. This chain uses TRBV7-9 with TRBJ1-1, with 7 bases lining up with TRBD1. DNA of the CDR3: TGTGCCAGCAGCTTAGGGTATAGGGACAGTACTGATGGGCACACTGAAGCTTTCTTT. Its protein product is CASSLGYRDSTDGHTEAFF.